This T cell receptor (beta chain) derives from a study of blood T cell repertoires in COVID-19. In the original processing: Scientists estimated how many nucleated cells there were by amplifying reference gene primers. The method was immunoSEQ multiplex PCR; TCRdb's version includes in-frame clones alone and lacks a portion of them. Clonal size and the V and J genes are those of that table, whereas D and trimming came from the DNA. The sample records around 500,000 clones, 70% to 90% being singletons. V gave up 0 bases and J gave up 8 bases, with 14 bases separating them. Germline values: CDR1 SGDLS, CDR2 YYNGEE. CDR3 size: 15 residues.

This receptor was identified in a middle-aged woman who had recovered from COVID-19. The rearrangement links TRBV9 to TRBJ1-4; no clear D gene. The sequenced material came from PBMCs or T cells enriched from blood (not recorded which). This CDR3 reads CASSVEGAEYEKLFF. CDR3 nucleotide sequence: TGTGCCAGCAGCGTAGAGGGAGCGGAATACGAAAAACTGTTTTTT.